This T cell receptor beta chain derives from a study of blood T cell repertoires in COVID-19. Turning to the study itself: COVID-19 samples collected from the United States, Italy and Spain covered acute and convalescent phases. T cells, B-cell-depleted T cells, or PBMCs provided the cDNA or gDNA that served as material.

Original analysis: Amplification of reference gene primers provided the estimated nucleated cell counts. Clones were read by immunoSEQ multiplex PCR, and TCRdb kept only the in-frame ones, dropping some. V and J calls and clone size are given by that table; D and trimming were obtained from the DNA. The sample holds approximately 97,000 clones, roughly 80% seen once. The CDR3 is made up of 17 amino acids. V was clipped by 5 bases and J by 0 bases; unmatched bases: 3. Per germline, CDR1 SGHNT and CDR2 YENEEA. V usage is TRBV11-3 and J usage is TRBJ2-3, with 15 bases lining up with TRBD2. The sequenced sample consisted of peripheral blood. The source of this sequence is a man between 60 and 70 years old with active or convalescent COVID-19. The CDR3 reads CASSPGLAGGSTDTQYF. CDR3 coding DNA: TGTGCCAGCAGCCCGGGACTAGCGGGAGGTAGCACAGATACGCAGTATTTT.